These 21 T cell receptor beta chains were sequenced from one sample in a study of OX40 agonist ivuxolimab in advanced cancers. Library preparation used the immunoSEQ multiplex PCR assay. TCRdb obtained this table from immuneACCESS and retained in-frame rearrangements with V and J assigned. These tables miss some clones; where compared with another copy, unresolved V genes account for less than half of the shortfall, and the remainder is unexplained. For this sample the table gives 83,000 or so clones, of which about 81% were detected only once. The ten largest clonotypes hold 1.5% to 2% of the sample. This sample comprised CD4+ or CD8+ T cells sorted from blood, obtained in a trial of the OX40 agonist ivuxolimab. These receptors were taken from an adult with an advanced solid tumor such as melanoma, head and neck, liver or kidney cancer.

CDR3: CASTVGTDTQYF. The DNA of the CDR3 is TGTGCCAGCACCGTTGGCACAGATACGCAGTATTTT. The chain couples TRBV11-2 to TRBJ2-3; no clear D. V dropped 7 bases and J dropped 1 base, with 6 bases sitting between them. The germline gives CDR1 SGHAT, CDR2 FQNNGV. There are 12 residues in the CDR3.

This chain links TRBV10-3 with TRBJ2-1; D ambiguous. The germline V and J ends were trimmed by 2 bases and 8 bases, with 4 bases remaining between them. Germline V gene data show CDR1 as ENHRY and CDR2 as SYGVKD. The CDR3 has 11 amino acids. CDR3 DNA: TGTGCCATCAGTGAGGGGGATGAGCAGTTCTTC. It is translated as CAISEGDEQFF.

This chain connects TRBV5-1 to TRBJ2-3; possibly TRBD1 or TRBD2 for D (5 bases each). CDR3 length: 14 amino acids. V was trimmed by 5 bases and J by 3 bases, leaving 13 bases between them. CDR1 and CDR2 (germline): SGHRS, YFSETQ. CDR3 bases: TGCGCCAGCAGGCCCCCCGGGGCTACAGATACGCAGTATTTT. Protein sequence: CASRPPGATDTQYF.

For the CDR3, the DNA is TGTGCCAGCATCGGTATGACAGGGGTCGAGCAGTACTTC. Protein: CASIGMTGVEQYF. This rearrangement joins TRBV6-5 to TRBJ2-7, with 8 nucleotides matching TRBD1. This CDR3 is built from 13 residues. Trimming at V came to 7 bases and at J to 6 bases, leaving 8 bases not matched to a gene. Germline CDR1 MNHEY, CDR2 SVGAGI.

CDR3 coding DNA: TGTGCCTGGAGTCGACAGGTGTCTAACTATGGCTACACCTTC. Its protein product is CAWSRQVSNYGYTF. The V and J genes are TRBV30 and TRBJ1-2; TRBD1 might be the D (6 bases). This CDR3 comprises 14 residues. Germline V gene sequence: CDR1 GTSNPN, CDR2 SVGIG (reference sequence). With 2 bases removed from V and 0 bases from J, the gap between germline ends came to 10 bases.

V is TRBV7-9 and J is TRBJ2-2; no definite D call. CDR1 and CDR2 (germline): SEHNR, FQNEAQ (reference sequence). The ends were cut back, 4 bases at V and 4 bases at J, with 7 bases in the middle. The length of the CDR3 is 13 residues. The CDR3 loop is CASSYQSTGELFF. DNA of the CDR3: TGTGCCAGCAGCTACCAATCCACCGGGGAGCTGTTTTTT.

CDR3 sequence reads: CASSTPGPSGDTQYF. As DNA, the CDR3 is TGTGCCAGTAGTACACCGGGACCCAGCGGAGATACGCAGTATTTT. The rearrangement joins TRBV19 to TRBJ2-3; D tentatively fits TRBD1 or TRBD2 (5 bases each). Germline V gene lookup returns CDR1 LNHDA and CDR2 SQIVND (reference sequence). This CDR3 region has 15 residues. The V end was cut by 4 bases, the J end by 5 bases, with 16 bases between.

The chain employs TRBV29-1 and TRBJ1-2; the D gene is possibly TRBD1 (6 bases). V lost 2 bases to trimming and J lost 7 bases, with 11 bases between them. CDR1 and CDR2 (germline): SQVTM, ANQGSEA. CDR3 length equals 12 residues. CDR3 amino acids: CSVETGAVGYTF. The CDR3 DNA is TGCAGCGTTGAAACGGGGGCGGTTGGCTACACCTTC.

The J gene is TRBJ2-2, the V gene TRBV19, with D possibly being TRBD1 or TRBD2 (6 bases each). The CDR3 runs to 14 residues. With 4 bases removed from V and 4 bases from J, the gap between germline ends came to 10 bases. Germline V gene data show CDR1 as LNHDA and CDR2 as SQIVND (reference sequence). The CDR3 nucleotides are TGTGCCAGTAGTACCAGGGGAGGCACCGGGGAGCTGTTTTTT. Encoded protein: CASSTRGGTGELFF.

The chain couples TRBV28 to TRBJ2-7, with unresolved D. CDR1 and CDR2 (germline): MDHEN, SYDVKM. The germline V and J ends were trimmed by 4 bases and 2 bases, with 3 bases remaining between them. This CDR3 contains 11 residues. In nucleotides, the CDR3 is TGTGCCAGCAGTTGGGCCTACGAGCAGTACTTC. It translates to CASSWAYEQYF.

The chain is built from TRBV2 and TRBJ1-5; 8 nucleotides agree with TRBD1. V shed 6 bases and J 4 bases; nucleotides not matched to a gene: 2. Looked up from germline, CDR1 is SNHLY and CDR2 is FYNNEI. The CDR3 extends over 13 amino acids. CDR3 DNA: TGTGCCAGCAGCGGACAGGGAAATCAGCCCCAGCATTTT. Its protein is CASSGQGNQPQHF.

The chain joins TRBV2 to TRBJ1-1; possible D gene TRBD1, 5 bases. V shed 5 bases and J shed 2 bases, with 12 bases lying between them. Germline V CDR1 and CDR2: SNHLY, FYNNEI. The CDR3 extends over 14 amino acids. In DNA, the CDR3 is TGTGCCAGCAGTAAACAGGCCCGCAACACTGAAGCTTTCTTT. It yields the protein CASSKQARNTEAFF.

The V call is TRBV7-2, the J call TRBJ2-5; D is ambiguous. V lost 3 bases, J lost 1 base, and 12 bases lay in between. The length of the CDR3 is 15 residues. Germline V CDR1 and CDR2: SGHTA, FQGNSA. The CDR3 spells CASSLRSARQETQYF. CDR3 nucleotides: TGTGCCAGCAGCTTGCGGTCAGCCCGCCAAGAGACCCAGTACTTC.

This clone was picked up one time. The rearrangement links TRBV7-2 to TRBJ1-1; 7 positions match TRBD1. This CDR3 region has 14 residues. Trimming removed 5 bases from V and 4 bases from J; junction bases left unmatched: 7. The germline CDR1 and CDR2 sequences are SGHTA and FQGNSA. The CDR3 sequence is CASSPTGRSTEAFF. In DNA form, the CDR3 reads TGTGCCAGCAGCCCGACAGGGCGGAGCACTGAAGCTTTCTTT.

The J gene is TRBJ1-1, the V gene TRBV5-1; no clear D gene. Germline-derived CDR1 and CDR2 are SGHRS and YFSETQ. V was cut by 3 bases and J by 0 bases, with 12 bases left in between. CDR3 length: 15 amino acids. The CDR3 loop is CASSSNGPMNTEAFF. CDR3 DNA: TGCGCCAGCAGCTCAAACGGCCCCATGAACACTGAAGCTTTCTTT. The variable domain in full, completed from reference TRBV5-1 and TRBJ1-1, reads KAGVTQTPRYLIKTRGQQVTLSCSPISGHRSVSWYQQTPGQGLQFLFEYFSETQRNKGNFPGRFSGRQFSNSRSEMNVSTLELGDSALYLCASSSNGPMNTEAFFGQGTRLTVV.

This chain joins TRBV6-4 and TRBJ2-6; D unresolved. Trimming pared 7 bases from V and 2 bases from J, leaving 9 bases between. This CDR3 spans 14 amino acids. From germline, CDR1 is MRHNA and CDR2 SNTAGT. The CDR3 coding sequence is TGTGCCAGCATCCCAGGCGCTGGGGCCAACGTCCTGACTTTC. The encoded protein is CASIPGAGANVLTF.

V is TRBV7-9 and J is TRBJ2-7, with a weak D call TRBD2 (6 bases). V was cut by 2 bases and J by 5 bases, with 10 bases left in between. Germline values: CDR1 SEHNR, CDR2 FQNEAQ (reference sequence). CDR3 size: 13 residues. CDR3 loop: CASSLLGGHEQYF. Written as DNA, the CDR3 is TGTGCCAGCAGCTTACTGGGGGGACACGAGCAGTACTTC.

In this sample, this clone turned up a few times. The chain carries TRBV5-1 and TRBJ2-2, with 10 bases matching TRBD1. This CDR3 is 15 amino acids long. Trimming removed 5 bases from V and 7 bases from J; junction bases left unmatched: 8. Germline V gene lookup returns CDR1 SGHRS and CDR2 YFSETQ. The CDR3 DNA reads TGCGCCAGCAGTGAGGGGACAGGGGCGGTCGGGGAGCTGTTTTTT. Encoded protein: CASSEGTGAVGELFF.

J is TRBJ2-7 and V is TRBV21-1; the D segment call TRBD2 is taken from the table without a DNA check. TRBV21-1 has pseudogene status. CDR3 length: 16 amino acids. The CDR3 region has the DNA TGTGCCAGCAGCAAAGCGGATACTACCTCCAGCTACGAGCAGTACTTC. Protein sequence: CASSKADTTSSYEQYF.

This chain uses TRBV29-1 with TRBJ1-3; D unclear. Germline V lookup: CDR1 SQVTM, CDR2 ANQGSEA. CDR3 length: 15 amino acids. Trimming took 0 bases from V and 4 from J, leaving 13 bases between them. CDR3 sequence: CSVEDRAAPGNTIYF. The CDR3, as DNA: TGCAGCGTTGAAGATCGGGCGGCGCCGGGAAACACCATATATTTT.

The rearrangement uses TRBV29-1 and TRBJ2-3; 9 bases agree with TRBD2. The CDR3 length is 15 residues. The germline CDR1 and CDR2 sequences are SQVTM and ANQGSEA. V dropped 6 bases and J dropped 1; count of bases not matched to a gene: 8. Here the CDR3 reads CSVAGGGGGTDTQYF. In nucleotides, the CDR3 is TGCAGCGTCGCTGGGGGCGGGGGGGGCACAGATACGCAGTATTTT.